These 25 T cell receptor beta chains came from one sample sequenced in a study of shared clonotypes between healthy human individuals. Clones were sequenced by immunoSEQ multiplex PCR, and TCRdb holds only the in-frame ones, with some missing. The table shows some 550,000 clones, with around 97% occurring only once. The material sequenced was naive CD4+ T cells sorted from blood. Subset in this sample: CD45RA+ positively selected. These receptors came from a woman aged 25 to 45 in good health.

The chain is built from TRBV2 and TRBJ1-2; 8 bases line up with TRBD1. V trimming: 7 bases; J trimming: 5 bases; junction bases outside the gene matches: 6. Germline values: CDR1 SNHLY, CDR2 FYNNEI. The CDR3 spans 13 residues. The CDR3 loop reads CASTPRQGYGYTF. The CDR3 DNA follows: TGTGCCAGCACCCCGCGACAGGGGTATGGCTACACCTTC.

This rearrangement joins TRBV5-1 to TRBJ2-7; TRBD2 agrees at 12 bases. Germline loops: CDR1 SGHRS, CDR2 YFSETQ. With 3 bases clipped from V and 5 bases from J, the junction kept 12 bases outside the gene matches. The length of the CDR3 is 17 residues. DNA of the CDR3: TGCGCCAGCAGCTCCGCCGCTAGCGGGAGGGCCGTCGACGAGCAGTACTTC. Translating it yields CASSSAASGRAVDEQYF.

The rearrangement joins TRBV28 to TRBJ2-7, with 9 nucleotides matching TRBD2. CDR1 and CDR2 from the germline V gene are MDHEN and SYDVKM. Losses at the gene ends were 1 base for V and 6 bases for J; bases not matched to a gene: 4. The CDR3 covers 14 residues. CDR3: CASSLYASGIEQYF. The CDR3 region has the DNA TGTGCCAGCAGTTTATATGCTAGCGGGATCGAGCAGTACTTC.

The chain uses TRBV19 and TRBJ1-5, with D perhaps matching TRBD1 (5 bases). The length of the CDR3 is 15 residues. Germline V lookup: CDR1 LNHDA, CDR2 SQIVND (reference sequence). V dropped 3 bases and J dropped 1 base, with 10 bases sitting between them. CDR3 DNA sequence: TGTGCCAGTAGTATCCCAGGGAGGAGCAATCAGCCCCAGCATTTT. This encodes CASSIPGRSNQPQHF.

The rearrangement joins TRBV27 to TRBJ1-3; D gene unclear. The length of the CDR3 is 15 residues. Looked up from germline, CDR1 is MNHEY and CDR2 is SMNVEV (reference sequence). Trimming took 3 bases from V and 0 from J, leaving 9 bases between them. CDR3 residues: CASSLTRSSGNTIYF. DNA for the CDR3: TGTGCCAGCAGTTTGACCAGGAGCTCTGGAAACACCATATATTTT.

The chain employs TRBV4-2 and TRBJ2-1; D perhaps matches TRBD2 (6 bases). The CDR3 is made up of 17 amino acids. Per the germline V gene, CDR1 is LGHNA and CDR2 is YNFKEQ. The V and J ends lost 0 bases and 4 bases respectively, with 16 bases between them. CDR3 loop: CASSQDNWVGGYNEQFF. In DNA form, the CDR3 reads TGTGCCAGCAGCCAAGATAATTGGGTCGGAGGGTACAATGAGCAGTTCTTC.

V usage is TRBV2 and J usage is TRBJ2-1; D remains unclear. The V gene's germline CDR1 is SNHLY and CDR2 FYNNEI. V was trimmed by 2 bases and J by 4 bases, leaving 9 bases between them. This CDR3 region has 14 residues. As DNA, the CDR3 is TGTGCCAGCAGTGAACACACGCGTTACAATGAGCAGTTCTTC. This sequence encodes CASSEHTRYNEQFF.

This sequence joins TRBV2 and TRBJ1-3, with 7 bases matching TRBD1. This CDR3 contains 18 residues. Germline-derived CDR1 and CDR2 are SNHLY and FYNNEI. Trimming cost V 4 bases and J 0 bases; bases outside gene matches: 12. This CDR3 reads CASSAHRGDSFSGNTIYF. The DNA of the CDR3 is TGTGCCAGCAGTGCCCACCGCGGGGACAGCTTCTCTGGAAACACCATATATTTT. Together with reference TRBV2 and TRBJ1-3, the CDR3 gives the full variable domain: EPEVTQTPSHQVTQMGQEVILRCVPISNHLYFYWYRQILGQKVEFLVSFYNNEISEKSEIFDDQFSVERPDGSNFTLKIRSTKLEDSAMYFCASSAHRGDSFSGNTIYFGEGSWLTVV.

The CDR3 DNA reads TGTGCCAGCAGCCCGTCGGGCCACTCTGGAAACACCATATATTTT. Protein product: CASSPSGHSGNTIYF. This sequence joins TRBV11-2 and TRBJ1-3; D gene uncertain. Between the trimmed V and J ends, which lost 5 bases and 0 bases, there was a span of 11 bases. CDR1 and CDR2 from the germline V gene are SGHAT and FQNNGV. The CDR3 consists of 15 residues.

The J gene is TRBJ2-3, the V gene TRBV5-1; D remains unclear. Between the trimmed V and J ends, which lost 4 bases and 2 bases, there was a span of 14 bases. The CDR3 sequence is 15 residues long. CDR1 is SGHRS and CDR2 is YFSETQ in the germline V gene. The CDR3 nucleotides are TGCGCCAGCAGCACACTTAGTTACGCCACAGATACGCAGTATTTT. Amino acid sequence: CASSTLSYATDTQYF.

The V and J genes are TRBV29-1 and TRBJ2-7; no reliable D call. The CDR3 contains 11 residues. The V end lost 7 bases, the J end lost 1 base, and 8 bases lay between the germline ends. Looked up from germline, CDR1 is SQVTM and CDR2 is ANQGSEA. In DNA, the CDR3 is TGCAGCGGTGCCGTTTCCTACGAGCAGTACTTC. Translating gives CSGAVSYEQYF.

This clone was recorded once. This rearrangement joins TRBV28 to TRBJ2-1, with D tentatively TRBD2 (5 bases). Germline CDR1 is MDHEN and CDR2 is SYDVKM. Trimming pared 3 bases from V and 12 bases from J, leaving 15 bases between. This CDR3 is 13 amino acids long. The CDR3 DNA follows: TGTGCCAGCAGTTTCTCTCCCGATCGGGGGCAGTTCTTC. Amino acids: CASSFSPDRGQFF.

The CDR3 reads CASSIGTAEAYNEQFF. The CDR3 DNA is TGTGCCAGTAGTATAGGGACAGCGGAAGCCTACAATGAGCAGTTCTTC. The chain couples TRBV19 to TRBJ2-1; possibly TRBD1 for D (6 bases). Germline CDR1 LNHDA, CDR2 SQIVND (reference sequence). The CDR3 runs to 16 residues. Between the trimmed V and J ends, which lost 1 base and 2 bases, there was a span of 12 bases.

The chain carries TRBV5-1 and TRBJ1-2; 7 bases map to TRBD1. CDR1 and CDR2 from the germline V gene are SGHRS and YFSETQ. The CDR3 length is 16 residues. The trim removed 3 bases at V and 7 bases at J, leaving 15 bases unmatched. CDR3 in amino acids: CASSWTPRQGSSGYTF. CDR3 in DNA: TGCGCCAGCAGCTGGACCCCCCGACAGGGTTCGTCTGGCTACACCTTC.

This chain uses TRBV5-8 with TRBJ2-5, with no clear D. Looked up from germline, CDR1 is SGHTS and CDR2 is YDEGEE. With 0 bases removed from V and 5 bases from J, the gap between germline ends came to 8 bases. The CDR3 loop spans 13 amino acids. The CDR3 loop reads CASSLVSRETQYF. DNA for the CDR3: TGTGCCAGCAGCTTGGTTTCAAGGGAGACCCAGTACTTC.

This chain joins TRBV5-6 and TRBJ2-5; D remains ambiguous. Between the trimmed V and J ends, which lost 4 bases and 2 bases, there was a span of 12 bases. The germline gives CDR1 SGHDT, CDR2 YYEEEE. The length of the CDR3 is 14 residues. CDR3 sequence reads: CASSRVGIQETQYF. The CDR3 coding sequence is TGTGCCAGCAGCCGGGTGGGGATACAAGAGACCCAGTACTTC.

The gene calls are TRBV25-1 and TRBJ1-2, with D perhaps matching TRBD1 (5 bases). Trimming left V 3 bases short and J 0 bases short, with 11 bases between. This CDR3 region has 15 residues. The germline CDR1 and CDR2 sequences are MGHDK and SYGVNS. The CDR3 DNA reads as TGTGCCAGCAGTGATGTAACAGGCTCTAACTATGGCTACACCTTC. It codes for CASSDVTGSNYGYTF.

The rearrangement uses TRBV5-8 and TRBJ2-2; D possibly corresponds to TRBD2 (6 bases). Trimming stripped 0 bases from V and 3 bases from J, with 21 bases between. The CDR3 contains 19 residues. The germline V gene encodes CDR1 SGHTS and CDR2 YDEGEE. Written as DNA, the CDR3 is TGTGCCAGCAGCTTGGTGCTGGTCCTACGGGGACTCTACACCGGGGAGCTGTTTTTT. Translation gives CASSLVLVLRGLYTGELFF.

This chain links TRBV6-5 with TRBJ2-5; D may be TRBD1 (5 bases). The CDR3 is 15 residues long. Trimming left V 1 base short and J 3 bases short, with 12 bases between. Germline assignment: CDR1 MNHEY and CDR2 SVGAGI. CDR3 DNA sequence: TGTGCCAGCAGTTACTTAGGGGTTGGAAAAGAGACCCAGTACTTC. Its protein product is CASSYLGVGKETQYF.

The gene calls are TRBV6-1 and TRBJ2-7; the D gene could be TRBD1 or TRBD2 (5 bases each). From germline, CDR1 is MNHNS and CDR2 SASEGT. There are 16 residues in the CDR3. V gave up 0 bases and J gave up 4 bases, with 16 bases separating them. The CDR3 DNA is TGTGCCAGCAGTGAAGCTTCCCCCGGGACCGGTTACGAGCAGTACTTC. Its translation: CASSEASPGTGYEQYF.

This clone was seen just once. The chain is built from TRBV10-3 and TRBJ2-7, with D maybe TRBD2 (6 bases). V gave up 6 bases and J gave up 3 bases, with 12 bases separating them. Germline lookup yields CDR1 ENHRY and CDR2 SYGVKD. This CDR3 is built from 13 residues. CDR3 DNA: TGTGCCATCAGCGATAGCGGAAGCTACGAGCAGTACTTC. Its protein product is CAISDSGSYEQYF.

The J gene is TRBJ2-7, the V gene TRBV30; no clear D. CDR3 length equals 14 residues. V was clipped by 2 bases and J by 0 bases, with 11 bases between them. The V gene's germline CDR1 is GTSNPN and CDR2 SVGIG (reference sequence). The CDR3 spells CAWSLQLGSYEQYF. CDR3 in DNA: TGTGCCTGGAGTTTACAGTTAGGCTCCTACGAGCAGTACTTC.

The V call is TRBV28, the J call TRBJ2-7; TRBD2 is a possible D gene (6 bases). Germline CDR1 reads MDHEN; CDR2 reads SYDVKM. The CDR3 is made up of 17 amino acids. The V end was cut by 5 bases, the J end by 2 bases, with 22 bases between. The CDR3 region has the DNA TGTGCCAGCAGTCCCCACGGACCCGGCGGGACCCCCTACGAGCAGTACTTC. Translated: CASSPHGPGGTPYEQYF.

This clone showed up just once. The chain has TRBV28 and TRBJ1-5; the match to TRBD1 covers 7 bases. Germline V gene sequence: CDR1 MDHEN, CDR2 SYDVKM. This CDR3 has 14 amino acids. V trimming: 7 bases; J trimming: 4 bases; junction bases outside the gene matches: 7. The CDR3 loop is CASTPGTANQPQHF. In nucleotides, the CDR3 is TGTGCCAGCACCCCCGGGACAGCGAATCAGCCCCAGCATTTT.

The chain couples TRBV7-6 to TRBJ2-1, with 9 positions matching TRBD1. The CDR3 contains 13 residues. The germline V gene has CDR1 SGHVS and CDR2 FNYEAQ. J was trimmed by 10 bases and V by 5 bases; bases with no gene match: 6. The DNA for the CDR3 is TGTGCCAGCAGCAACTACAGGGGGCCCGAGCAGTTCTTC. It translates to CASSNYRGPEQFF. Full variable domain (remainder filled in from reference TRBV7-6 and TRBJ2-1): GAGVSQSPRYKVTKRGQDVALRCDPISGHVSLYWYRQALGQGPEFLTYFNYEAQQDKSGLPNDRFSAERPEGSISTLTIQRTEQRDSAMYRCASSNYRGPEQFFGPGTRLTVL.